The subject of this entry is one T cell receptor (beta chain). Its antigen is as yet unknown. This record comes from a study of T cell responses to AZD1222 COVID-19 vaccine. On the study more broadly: Second-dose recipients at about 4 or about 12 weeks were treated as one pooled group.

Germline V gene data show CDR1 as SGHTA and CDR2 as FQGNSA. Trimming pared 5 bases from V and 5 bases from J, leaving 21 bases between. The CDR3 covers 17 residues. TCRdb's table, derived via immunoSEQ multiplex PCR, lists solely in-frame clones and lacks some. This table has 150,000 to 200,000 clones, about nine tenths appearing once. General study findings and limits: Spike was spanned by vaccine-associated CD4 TCRs, with dominance at 160-218 and 743-854. At baseline, just six AZD1222 recipients tested seropositive.

The V and J genes are TRBV7-2 and TRBJ2-2; the D gene is possibly TRBD2 (7 bases). The source of this sequence is an adult in good health. The specimen was peripheral blood, collected on day 0 of AZD1222 vaccination. The CDR3 DNA reads as TGTGCCAGCAGCCAAGGACTTATGCGGGGGCGGACCGGGGAGCTGTTTTTT. Its translation: CASSQGLMRGRTGELFF.